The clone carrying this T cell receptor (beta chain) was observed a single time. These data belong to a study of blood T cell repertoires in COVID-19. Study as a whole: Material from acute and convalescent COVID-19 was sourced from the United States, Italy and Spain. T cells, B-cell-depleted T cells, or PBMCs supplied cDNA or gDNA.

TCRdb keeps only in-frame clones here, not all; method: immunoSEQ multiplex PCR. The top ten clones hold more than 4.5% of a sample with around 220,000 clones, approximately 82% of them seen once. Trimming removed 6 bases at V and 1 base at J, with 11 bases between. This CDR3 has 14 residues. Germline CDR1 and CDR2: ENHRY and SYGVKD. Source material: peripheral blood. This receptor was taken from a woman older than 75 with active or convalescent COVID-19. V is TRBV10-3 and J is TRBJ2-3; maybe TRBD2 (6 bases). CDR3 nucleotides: TGTGCCATCAGGGGTTCGGGGGGCACAGATACGCAGTATTTT. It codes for CAIRGSGGTDTQYF.